Sequencing of this T cell receptor beta chain was carried out in a study of blood T cells in healthy people across ages. About the research overall: Template switching caught about one barcoded beta molecule for each two T cells.

CDR3 length: 14 residues. V was clipped by 5 bases and J by 4 bases, with 14 bases between them. Through a sample-barcoded 5' primer and a J-beta primer mix, a second PCR was run for roughly 7 to 11 cycles. TCRdb reanalysed the 5' RACE reads using MiXCR and keeps one entry per CDR3 protein. The sample consists of 800,000 to 950,000 distinct CDR3 sequences, 36% of them appearing once. This sequence joins TRBV12-3 or TRBV12-4 and TRBJ1-2; weak D call: TRBD1 (5 bases). The source material was blood. The clonotype was recovered from a man aged 18 to 35 in good health. Written as DNA, the CDR3 is TGTGCCAGCAGTATTAGCGGGGGGTCCTATGGCTACACCTTC. Its protein is CASSISGGSYGYTF.